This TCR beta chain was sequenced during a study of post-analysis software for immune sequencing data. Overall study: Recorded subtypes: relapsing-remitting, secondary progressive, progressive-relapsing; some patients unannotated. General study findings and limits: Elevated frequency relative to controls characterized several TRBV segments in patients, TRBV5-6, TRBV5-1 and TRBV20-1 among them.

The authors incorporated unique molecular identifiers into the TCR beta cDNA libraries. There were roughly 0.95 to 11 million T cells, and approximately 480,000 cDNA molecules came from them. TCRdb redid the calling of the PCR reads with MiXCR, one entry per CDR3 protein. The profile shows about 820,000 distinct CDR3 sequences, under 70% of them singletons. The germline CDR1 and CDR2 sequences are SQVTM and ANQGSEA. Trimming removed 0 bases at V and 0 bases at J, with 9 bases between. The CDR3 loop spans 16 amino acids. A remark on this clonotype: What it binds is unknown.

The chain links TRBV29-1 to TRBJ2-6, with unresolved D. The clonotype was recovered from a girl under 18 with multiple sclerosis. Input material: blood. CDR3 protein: CSVEDRPISGANVLTF. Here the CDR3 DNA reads TGCAGCGTTGAAGATAGACCTATCTCTGGGGCCAACGTCCTGACTTTC.